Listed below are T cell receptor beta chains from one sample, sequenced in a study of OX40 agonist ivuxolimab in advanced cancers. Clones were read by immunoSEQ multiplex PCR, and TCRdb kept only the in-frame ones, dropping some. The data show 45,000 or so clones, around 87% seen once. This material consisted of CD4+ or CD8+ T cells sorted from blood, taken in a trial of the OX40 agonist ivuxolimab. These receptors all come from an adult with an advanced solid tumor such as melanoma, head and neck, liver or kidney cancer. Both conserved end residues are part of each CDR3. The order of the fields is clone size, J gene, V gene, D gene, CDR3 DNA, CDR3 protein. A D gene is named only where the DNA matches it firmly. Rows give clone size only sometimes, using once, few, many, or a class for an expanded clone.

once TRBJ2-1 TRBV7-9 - TGTGCCAGCAGCCCCGACGGCTACTCCTACAATGAGCAGTTCTTC CASSPDGYSYNEQFF
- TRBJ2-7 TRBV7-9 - TGTGCCAGCAGCTTAGAATCTCGGCGGGACGAGCAGTACTTC CASSLESRRDEQYF
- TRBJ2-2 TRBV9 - TGTGCCAGCAGCGTAGACGGGCAGGGTTGGGCCGGGGAGCTGTTTTTT CASSVDGQGWAGELFF
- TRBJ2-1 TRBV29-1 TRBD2 TGCAGCGTTGAGGGGCGGGGGGGCTACAATGAGCAGTTCTTC CSVEGRGGYNEQFF
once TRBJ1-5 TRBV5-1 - TGCGCCAGCAGCGTAGAATCCAACGGGGAGCCCCAGCATTTT CASSVESNGEPQHF
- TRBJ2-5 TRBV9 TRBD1 TGTGCCAGCAGCGTGGGACAGGGGAAGCTGGAGACCCAGTACTTC CASSVGQGKLETQYF
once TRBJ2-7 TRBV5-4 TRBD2 TGTGCCAGCAGCTGGGGGACTAGCGGGGGATACGAGCAGTACTTC CASSWGTSGGYEQYF
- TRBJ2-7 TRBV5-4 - TGTGCCAGCAGCTCCCCGGGAGCCACCCCCTACGAGCAGTACTTC CASSSPGATPYEQYF
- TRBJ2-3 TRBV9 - TGTGCCAGCAGCCCCTCGGGACTGATTAGCACAGATACGCAGTATTTT CASSPSGLISTDTQYF
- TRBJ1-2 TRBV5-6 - TGTGCCAGCAGCCCAGGGGCCTCTTGGTATGGCTACACCTTC CASSPGASWYGYTF
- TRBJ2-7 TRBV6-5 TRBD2 TGTGCCAGCAGGGCTAGCGGCTCCTACGAGCAGTACTTC CASRASGSYEQYF
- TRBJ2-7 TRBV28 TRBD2 TGTGCCAGCAGTTCTAGCGGGAGAGGTTACGAGCAGTACTTC CASSSSGRGYEQYF
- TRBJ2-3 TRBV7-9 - TGTGCCAGCAGCTTAGGAGGGGGTAAAGATACGCAGTATTTT CASSLGGGKDTQYF
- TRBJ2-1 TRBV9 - TGTGCCAGCAGCGTAGACATAGACAATGAGCAGTTCTTC CASSVDIDNEQFF
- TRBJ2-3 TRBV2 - TGTGCCAGCAGTACTACAAGGGTGTCAGGTATCGAGGATACGCAGTATTTT CASSTTRVSGIEDTQYF
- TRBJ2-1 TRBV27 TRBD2 TGTGCCAGCAGTTTCTCTGGCGGGGGCTCCTACAATGAGCAGTTCTTC CASSFSGGGSYNEQFF
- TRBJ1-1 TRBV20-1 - TGCAGTGCTAGACCAACCCCTGAAGCTTTCTTT CSARPTPEAFF
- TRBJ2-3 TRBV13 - TGTGCCAGCAGCAACCAAGGGGCCGCAGATACGCAGTATTTT CASSNQGAADTQYF
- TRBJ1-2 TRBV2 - TGTGCCAGCAGGGACAGAGACCCGATTGGAGATGGCTACACCTTC CASRDRDPIGDGYTF
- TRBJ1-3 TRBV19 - TGTGCCAGTAGGAGGGACGGAGGAAACACCATATATTTT CASRRDGGNTIYF
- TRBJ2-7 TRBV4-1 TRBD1 TGCGCCAGCAGCCCGGGGACAGGGTTAACATACGAGCAGTACTTC CASSPGTGLTYEQYF
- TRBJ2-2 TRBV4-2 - TGTGCCAGCAGCCACCCCGGACTACCCGGGGAGCTGTTTTTT CASSHPGLPGELFF
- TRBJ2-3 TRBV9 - TGTGCCAGCAGCGTATCAGGGTCCTCCACAGATACGCAGTATTTT CASSVSGSSTDTQYF
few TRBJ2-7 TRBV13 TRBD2 TGTGCCAGCAGCTCGGCGGGACTAGCGTCTTACGAGCAGTACTTC CASSSAGLASYEQYF
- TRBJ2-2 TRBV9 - TGTGCCAGCAGCGAAGGGACGGCCGTGGCCGGGGAGCTGTTTTTT CASSEGTAVAGELFF
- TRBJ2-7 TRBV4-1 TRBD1 TGCGCCAGCAGCCAACACCCCAGGGACAGGGTGTTCGAAGAGCAGTACTTC CASSQHPRDRVFEEQYF
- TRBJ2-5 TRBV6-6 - TGTGCCAGCAGTTACTCGGGGCCCCAAGAGACCCAGTACTTC CASSYSGPQETQYF
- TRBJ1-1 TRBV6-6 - TGTGCCAGCAGTTACTCGAAAGTAGGGAGAAACACTGAAGCTTTCTTT CASSYSKVGRNTEAFF
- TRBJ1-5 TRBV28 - TGTGCCAGCAGCTCCCAGGGGTTATCGGCCCAGCATTTT CASSSQGLSAQHF
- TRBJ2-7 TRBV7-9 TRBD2 TGTGCCAGCAGCTTACCCCCAGGAGTAGCGGGGTCTAGCGAGCAGTACTTC CASSLPPGVAGSSEQYF
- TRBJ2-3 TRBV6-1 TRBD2 TGTGCCAGCAGTACGGGACTAGCTGCAGATACGCAGTATTTT CASSTGLAADTQYF